Shown below are 32 T cell receptor beta chains from a single sample sequenced in a study of CD8 T cells in Susac syndrome. With random hexamers, 0.5 to 1 ug RNA was reverse transcribed. TCRdb called the immunoSEQ multiplex PCR reads again in MiXCR, with one record for every CDR3 protein. The sample includes 140,000 or so distinct CDR3 sequences, approximately 95% of them seen just once. Sequenced: CD4+ T cells from PBMCs. The receptors come from a human donor with multiple sclerosis.

The genes are TRBV20-1 and TRBJ2-1, with 13 positions matching TRBD2. The trim removed 5 bases at V and 9 bases at J, leaving 13 bases unmatched. The germline CDR1 and CDR2 sequences are DFQATT and SNEGSKA (reference sequence). The CDR3 consists of 16 residues. The CDR3 bases are TGCAGTGCTCCCCAAGGGACTAGCGGGATAGGAGGTGAGCAGTTCTTC. This encodes CSAPQGTSGIGGEQFF.

The chain uses TRBV4-2 and TRBJ2-5; D is unclear. Germline V gives CDR1 LGHNA, CDR2 YNFKEQ. The CDR3 is 13 residues long. Deletions cut 0 bases from V and 4 bases from J, with 6 bases between. The CDR3, as DNA: TGTGCCAGCAGCCAAGATACGGGAGAGACCCAGTACTTC. Translated, it gives CASSQDTGETQYF.

The chain recombines TRBV7-2 with TRBJ2-1; tentatively, D is TRBD1 or TRBD2 (5 bases each). The germline V gene encodes CDR1 SGHTA and CDR2 FQGNSA. CDR3 size: 13 residues. The V end was cut by 8 bases, the J end by 9 bases, with 17 bases between. The CDR3 nucleotides are TGTGCCAGCGGGGCTCAAACGGGGAGTGAGCAGTTCTTC. Encoded protein: CASGAQTGSEQFF.

This chain uses TRBV27 with TRBJ2-1; TRBD1 matches at 10 bases. CDR3 length: 15 amino acids. Trimming cost V 7 bases and J 7 bases; bases outside gene matches: 10. Germline V gene lookup returns CDR1 MNHEY and CDR2 SMNVEV (reference sequence). The CDR3 DNA is TGTGCCAGCATCCTCCGGGACAGGGGAAGGAATGAGCAGTTCTTC. It codes for CASILRDRGRNEQFF.

In nucleotides, the CDR3 is TGCAGCGTTGCTCCGGGGCTCGACCAGCCCCAGCATTTT. This codes for CSVAPGLDQPQHF. The chain has TRBV29-1 and TRBJ1-5; D possibly corresponds to TRBD1 (5 bases). The CDR3 consists of 13 residues. The V end lost 4 bases, the J end lost 7 bases, and 14 bases lay between the germline ends. CDR1 SQVTM and CDR2 ANQGSEA come from the germline V gene. The full variable domain, in which reference TRBV29-1 and TRBJ1-5 provide the parts outside the CDR3, is SAVISQKPSRDICQRGTSLTIQCQVDSQVTMMFWYRQQPGQSLTLIATANQGSEATYESGFVIDKFPISRPNLTFSTLTVSNMSPEDSSIYLCSVAPGLDQPQHFGDGTRLSIL.

The J gene is TRBJ1-6, the V gene TRBV12-3 or TRBV12-4, with D maybe TRBD1 (6 bases). The CDR3 contains 15 residues. With 6 bases removed from V and 7 bases from J, the gap between germline ends came to 16 bases. CDR3 sequence: CASSPQGVGNSPLHF. In DNA, the CDR3 is TGTGCCAGCAGCCCACAGGGCGTTGGCAATTCACCCCTCCACTTT.

The chain has TRBV12-3 or TRBV12-4 and TRBJ1-1; D perhaps matches TRBD1 (5 bases). This CDR3 comprises 12 residues. Trimming removed 6 bases at V and 6 bases at J, with 11 bases between. The chain's CDR3 is CASRAGEAEAFF. DNA of the CDR3: TGTGCCAGCAGGGCGGGGGAGGCTGAAGCTTTCTTT.

The chain carries TRBV25-1 and TRBJ1-3; a possible D gene is TRBD1 (6 bases). The V and J ends lost 6 bases and 4 bases respectively, with 16 bases between them. The CDR3 has 15 amino acids. Germline V gene lookup returns CDR1 MGHDK and CDR2 SYGVNS. In nucleotides, the CDR3 is TGTGCCAGCAGCCCTGTGGAGGGGGTGGGAAACACCATATATTTT. Translation: CASSPVEGVGNTIYF.

This sequence joins TRBV29-1 and TRBJ2-6; possible D gene TRBD1, 6 bases. Germline V gene sequence: CDR1 SQVTM, CDR2 ANQGSEA. Deletions cut 7 bases from V and 0 bases from J, with 13 bases between. This CDR3 contains 15 residues. CDR3 loop: CSGRTESSGANVLTF. CDR3 nucleotides: TGCAGCGGAAGGACAGAAAGCTCTGGGGCCAACGTCCTGACTTTC.

The V and J genes are TRBV20-1 and TRBJ1-5; a weak D match, TRBD1 (5 bases). V shed 3 bases and J shed 0 bases, with 12 bases lying between them. Germline V gives CDR1 DFQATT, CDR2 SNEGSKA (reference sequence). The CDR3 consists of 15 residues. CDR3 sequence: CSARDTDYSNQPQHF. The CDR3 DNA follows: TGCAGTGCTAGGGACACAGACTATAGCAATCAGCCCCAGCATTTT.

The chain uses TRBV28 and TRBJ1-1; TRBD1 is a possible D gene (6 bases). Germline V gene data show CDR1 as MDHEN and CDR2 as SYDVKM. CDR3 length equals 14 residues. V was trimmed by 3 bases and J by 11 bases, leaving 19 bases between them. The CDR3 loop reads CASSLSGAQTSAFF. The CDR3 DNA reads as TGTGCCAGCAGTTTGTCAGGGGCCCAGACTTCGGCTTTCTTT.

Points on this clonotype: One junction end does not reproduce the germline sequence, and a read error may be involved. The chain couples TRBV3-1 to TRBJ2-5, with 11 bases identical to TRBD1. CDR3 length equals 12 residues. The germline gives CDR1 LGHDT, CDR2 YNNKEL (reference sequence). The CDR3 loop reads CASSQPSGQGDF. The CDR3 region has the DNA TGTGCCAGCAGCCAACCCTCGGGACAGGGGGACTTC.

V gene TRBV30 combines with J gene TRBJ1-2, with unresolved D. Germline CDR1 is GTSNPN and CDR2 is SVGIG (reference sequence). The CDR3 spans 13 residues. CDR3 DNA: TGTGTATTCTGGGAGGAGACAAACTATGGCTACACCTTC. This sequence encodes CVFWEETNYGYTF. Together with reference TRBV30 and TRBJ1-2, the CDR3 gives the full variable domain: SQTIHQWPATLVQPVGSPLSLECTVEGTSNPNLYWYRQAAGRGLQLLFYSVGIGQISSEVPQNLSASRPQDRQFILSSKKLLLSDSGFYLCVFWEETNYGYTFGSGTRLTVV.

J is TRBJ2-3 and V is TRBV29-1; tentatively, D is TRBD2 (5 bases). Germline loops: CDR1 SQVTM, CDR2 ANQGSEA. The CDR3 contains 13 residues. V gave up 6 bases and J gave up 5 bases, with 15 bases separating them. For the CDR3, the DNA is TGCAGCGTGCCCAGAACGGCGGGAGATACGCAGTATTTT. Its translation is CSVPRTAGDTQYF.

The chain carries TRBV4-1 and TRBJ2-7; D assignment may be TRBD1 or TRBD2 (6 bases each). The length of the CDR3 is 13 residues. Per the germline V gene, CDR1 is MGHRA and CDR2 is YSYEKL. Trimming stripped 4 bases from V and 4 bases from J, with 11 bases between. This chain's CDR3 is CASSLRGGYEQYF. CDR3 in DNA: TGCGCCAGCAGCCTCCGAGGGGGGTACGAGCAGTACTTC.

The rearrangement links TRBV28 to TRBJ2-5, with TRBD2 matching 10 bases. Trimming cost V 1 base and J 5 bases; bases outside gene matches: 4. The germline gives CDR1 MDHEN, CDR2 SYDVKM. CDR3 length: 15 residues. Written as DNA, the CDR3 is TGTGCCAGCAGTTTATTAGCGGGGGGCATGGAGACCCAGTACTTC. Protein: CASSLLAGGMETQYF. The complete variable domain, with remaining parts taken from reference TRBV28 and TRBJ2-5, reads DVKVTQSSRYLVKRTGEKVFLECVQDMDHENMFWYRQDPGLGLRLIYFSYDVKMKEKGDIPEGYSVSREKKERFSLILESASTNQTSMYLCASSLLAGGMETQYFGPGTRLLVL.

The chain couples TRBV7-2 to TRBJ2-7, with D perhaps given as TRBD1 or TRBD2 (7 bases each). Germline V gene sequence: CDR1 SGHTA, CDR2 FQGNSA. This CDR3 is built from 16 residues. Between the trimmed V and J ends, which lost 1 base and 3 bases, there was a span of 16 bases. The CDR3 nucleotides are TGTGCCAGCAGCTTAGGGGCGGCAGGGGGGGACTACGAGCAGTACTTC. This encodes CASSLGAAGGDYEQYF.

The chain links TRBV28 to TRBJ2-7, with 11 nucleotides matching TRBD2. CDR1 is MDHEN and CDR2 is SYDVKM in the germline V gene. J gave up 12 bases and V 6 bases, and 10 bases lay outside the gene matches. The CDR3 spans 13 residues. Here the CDR3 reads CASRTLAGASWYF. CDR3 DNA sequence: TGTGCCAGCAGGACACTAGCGGGAGCCTCATGGTACTTC.

The chain uses TRBV5-1 and TRBJ2-5, with D possibly matching TRBD2 (6 bases). V lost 2 bases and J 5 bases, leaving 16 bases between the germline ends. Germline lookup yields CDR1 SGHRS and CDR2 YFSETQ. The CDR3 is 15 amino acids. CDR3 in amino acids: CASSFGGGDGETQYF. Here the CDR3 DNA reads TGCGCCAGCAGCTTTGGAGGAGGGGACGGGGAGACCCAGTACTTC.

V is TRBV5-1 and J is TRBJ2-3, with D uncertain. Deletions cut 0 bases from V and 2 bases from J, with 13 bases between. In germline, CDR1 is SGHRS, CDR2 YFSETQ. This CDR3 is 16 amino acids long. CDR3 nucleotide sequence: TGCGCCAGCAGCTTGGACTTTAGGTTGTCCACAGATACGCAGTATTTT. Translation gives CASSLDFRLSTDTQYF.

The chain couples TRBV20-1 to TRBJ1-5; maybe TRBD1 (6 bases). This CDR3 is 12 amino acids long. The V end lost 6 bases, the J end lost 7 bases, and 13 bases lay between the germline ends. Germline assignment: CDR1 DFQATT and CDR2 SNEGSKA (reference sequence). CDR3 residues: CSALQGSQPQHF. As DNA, the CDR3 is TGCAGTGCCCTCCAGGGGTCCCAGCCCCAGCATTTT.

The J gene is TRBJ2-7, the V gene TRBV5-1; 14 bases are a match to TRBD2. V shed 0 bases, J shed 5 bases, and the junction held 1 base outside the gene matches. From germline, CDR1 is SGHRS and CDR2 YFSETQ. The CDR3 sequence is 15 residues long. The CDR3, as DNA: TGCGCCAGCAGCTTGGTGGGACTAGCGGGAGACGAGCAGTACTTC. This encodes CASSLVGLAGDEQYF.

This rearrangement joins TRBV20-1 to TRBJ1-5; 7 positions agree with TRBD1. Per germline, CDR1 DFQATT and CDR2 SNEGSKA (reference sequence). The V and J ends lost 0 bases and 3 bases, in that order; junction bases with no gene match: 5. The CDR3 runs to 15 residues. CDR3 in amino acids: CSARDEGGNNQPQHF. CDR3 bases: TGCAGTGCTAGAGATGAAGGGGGCAACAATCAGCCCCAGCATTTT.

The chain recombines TRBV12-3 or TRBV12-4 with TRBJ2-3; 10 bases fit TRBD2. The trim removed 7 bases at V and 5 bases at J, leaving 15 bases unmatched. This CDR3 spans 17 amino acids. The CDR3 nucleotides read TGTGCCAGCACCCCGGGGGGGCTAGCGGGGGCCGAAGATACGCAGTATTTT. Protein: CASTPGGLAGAEDTQYF.

J is TRBJ2-7 and V is TRBV20-1; 13 bases fit TRBD2. Per germline, CDR1 DFQATT and CDR2 SNEGSKA (reference sequence). The CDR3 consists of 14 residues. V gave up 4 bases and J gave up 5 bases; unmatched junction bases: 5. The CDR3 DNA reads as TGCAGTGCTACTACTAGCGGGGGGGCACACGAGCAGTACTTC. Translating it yields CSATTSGGAHEQYF.

The CDR3 nucleotides read TGCAGTGCGGGGACCGAGGGGGAGACCCAGTACTTC. Translated, it gives CSAGTEGETQYF. This chain uses TRBV20-1 with TRBJ2-5; the D gene could be TRBD1 or TRBD2 (5 bases each). V was pared by 6 bases and J by 5 bases, with 13 bases between. Germline V CDR1 and CDR2: DFQATT, SNEGSKA (reference sequence). The CDR3 has 12 residues.

J is TRBJ1-5 and V is TRBV12-3 or TRBV12-4; D not resolved. Trimming took 6 bases from V and 3 from J, leaving 12 bases between them. The CDR3 has 14 residues. The CDR3 sequence: CASRRSGSNQPQHF. As DNA, the CDR3 is TGTGCCAGCAGGCGATCCGGGTCCAATCAGCCCCAGCATTTT.

In nucleotides, the CDR3 is TGTGCCTGGAGCACCGGCCGGGATCAGCCCCAGCATTTT. Residues: CAWSTGRDQPQHF. The chain combines TRBV30 with TRBJ1-5, with no clear D. Trimming pared 3 bases from V and 5 bases from J, leaving 11 bases between. The CDR3 runs 13 residues. Germline V gives CDR1 GTSNPN, CDR2 SVGIG (reference sequence).

The chain couples TRBV15 to TRBJ1-2; D not resolved. Germline loops: CDR1 LNHNV, CDR2 YYDKDF (reference sequence). The CDR3 extends over 15 amino acids. The V gene lost 0 bases and the J gene lost 4 bases, with 12 bases spanning the gap. The CDR3 protein is CATSRDRAFSYGYTF. CDR3 in DNA: TGTGCCACCAGCAGAGATAGGGCCTTTTCCTATGGCTACACCTTC.

The chain has TRBV20-1 and TRBJ1-5; no clear D. The CDR3 runs to 14 residues. Trimming cost V 5 bases and J 0 bases, with 11 bases left between them. Germline CDR1 is DFQATT and CDR2 is SNEGSKA (reference sequence). CDR3 amino acids: CSAVSGSSNQPQHF. The CDR3 DNA follows: TGCAGTGCTGTCTCGGGTTCTAGCAATCAGCCCCAGCATTTT.

J is TRBJ2-3 and V is TRBV11-1, with D tentatively TRBD1 (6 bases). This CDR3 region has 14 residues. The germline CDR1 and CDR2 sequences are SGHAT and FQDESV (reference sequence). The V gene lost 3 bases and the J gene lost 9 bases, with 16 bases spanning the gap. The CDR3 sequence: CASSLKRQALTQYF. Written as DNA, the CDR3 is TGTGCCAGCAGCTTGAAAAGACAGGCCCTAACGCAGTATTTT.

The chain joins TRBV20-1 to TRBJ2-3, with D uncertain. The germline V gene encodes CDR1 DFQATT and CDR2 SNEGSKA (reference sequence). The CDR3 is 13 amino acids. The V and J ends lost 6 bases and 3 bases respectively, with 13 bases between them. The CDR3 spells CSAANTITDTQYF. In nucleotides, the CDR3 is TGCAGTGCCGCGAACACAATTACAGATACGCAGTATTTT.